Below, 12 T cell receptor beta chains from the same sample are listed, as sequenced in a study of cytomegalovirus exposure and HLA in healthy donors. PCR used 60 Vbeta primers and 13 Jbeta primers. This table comes from immunoSEQ multiplex PCR, and its TCRdb copy is limited to in-frame clones, with some not included. The sample holds some 200,000 clones, over 65% seen once. The specimen was PBMCs. These receptors all stem from a boy aged 2-9 years in good health and CMV-seronegative.

This clone was found a few times. The V and J genes are TRBV7-2 and TRBJ1-4; possible D gene TRBD1, 5 bases. V lost 0 bases, J lost 8 bases, and 16 bases lay in between. Germline loops: CDR1 SGHTA, CDR2 FQGNSA. The CDR3 covers 16 residues. CDR3 coding DNA: TGTGCCAGCAGCTTAGCGCTTCGCCAGGGAAGAGAAAAACTGTTTTTT. It codes for CASSLALRQGREKLFF. Supplemented by reference TRBV7-2 and TRBJ1-4, the full variable domain reads GAGVSQSPSNKVTEKGKDVELRCDPISGHTALYWYRQSLGQGLEFLIYFQGNSAPDKSGLPSDRFSAERTGGSVSTLTIQRTQQEDSAVYLCASSLALRQGREKLFFGSGTQLSVL.

The chain links TRBV4-2 to TRBJ2-3; 11 nucleotides align to TRBD2. V lost 0 bases to trimming and J lost 4 bases; unmatched junction nucleotides: 6. This CDR3 has 17 residues. CDR1 is LGHNA and CDR2 is YNFKEQ in the germline V gene. The CDR3 nucleotides read TGTGCCAGCAGCCAAGATCGATCTAGCGGGGGGCCAGATACGCAGTATTTT. This codes for CASSQDRSSGGPDTQYF.

V usage is TRBV27 and J usage is TRBJ2-5, with 7 bases aligning to TRBD1. Gene TRBJ2-7 matches the end of the DNA better, so the J call may be wrong. Germline assignment: CDR1 MNHEY and CDR2 SMNVEV (reference sequence). The CDR3 loop spans 14 amino acids. The chain's CDR3 is CASSRTGISYEQYF. CDR3 DNA sequence: TGTGCCAGCAGCCGGACAGGTATCTCCTACGAGCAGTACTTC.

This sequence joins TRBV7-3 and TRBJ2-3, with 15 bases that match TRBD2. CDR1 and CDR2 from the germline V gene are SGHTA and FQGTGA. After removal of 5 bases from V and 5 bases from J, the junction contained 5 bases not matched to a gene. The CDR3 has 16 residues. CDR3 in amino acids: CASSPMGLAGGDTQYF. The CDR3 DNA is TGTGCCAGCAGCCCAATGGGACTAGCGGGGGGAGATACGCAGTATTTT. Full variable domain (remainder filled in from reference TRBV7-3 and TRBJ2-3): GAGVSQTPSNKVTEKGKYVELRCDPISGHTALYWYRQSLGQGPEFLIYFQGTGAADDSGLPNDRFFAVRPEGSVSTLKIQRTERGDSAVYLCASSPMGLAGGDTQYFGPGTRLTVL.

The rearrangement joins TRBV19 to TRBJ1-4; TRBD1 aligns across 7 bases. V lost 6 bases, J lost 4 bases, and 5 bases stayed unmatched. Germline lookup yields CDR1 LNHDA and CDR2 SQIVND (reference sequence). This CDR3 is built from 14 residues. The CDR3 DNA sequence: TGTGCCAGTAGCCCGGGACAGCTTAATGAAAAACTGTTTTTT. Its protein product is CASSPGQLNEKLFF.

This clone was seen just once. This CDR3 is also generated by other DNA sequences in the sample. The chain joins TRBV13 to TRBJ1-1; perhaps TRBD1 as D (5 bases). The CDR3 is 12 amino acids. The V gene lost 6 bases and the J gene lost 6 bases, with 11 bases spanning the gap. Looked up from germline, CDR1 is PRHDT and CDR2 is FYEKMQ (reference sequence). The CDR3, as DNA: TGTGCCAGCAGTTCGCAGGGTTCTGAAGCTTTCTTT. This sequence encodes CASSSQGSEAFF. Filled out from reference TRBV13 and TRBJ1-1, the complete variable domain reads AAGVIQSPRHLIKEKRETATLKCYPIPRHDTVYWYQQGPGQDPQFLISFYEKMQSDKGSIPDRFSAQQFSDYHSELNMSSLELGDSALYFCASSSQGSEAFFGQGTRLTVV.

This chain joins TRBV4-1 and TRBJ2-1, with 7 bases identical to TRBD1. With V trimmed by 3 bases and J by 0 bases, 8 bases remained unmatched. There are 17 residues in the CDR3. The germline V gene has CDR1 MGHRA and CDR2 YSYEKL. CDR3 loop: CASSHRTGTDSYNEQFF. The CDR3 nucleotides read TGCGCCAGCAGCCACCGAACCGGGACAGACTCCTACAATGAGCAGTTCTTC.

This clone showed up just a few times. CDR3 bases: TGTGCCTACCCGAGAGGGACTAGCGGGGGTCGCACAGATACGCAGTATTTT. It is translated as CAYPRGTSGGRTDTQYF. V and J are TRBV2 and TRBJ2-3; 14 bases are a match to TRBD2. V lost 11 bases and J lost 1; bases outside the gene matches: 11. The CDR3 extends over 17 amino acids. Per the germline V gene, CDR1 is SNHLY and CDR2 is FYNNEI.

The chain is built from TRBV18 and TRBJ1-3, with unresolved D. V lost 1 base and J lost 2, with 12 bases in between. Per germline, CDR1 KGHSH and CDR2 LQKENI. The CDR3 extends over 16 amino acids. The CDR3 loop is CASSPRQEVAGNTIYF. CDR3 nucleotide sequence: TGTGCCAGCTCACCACGGCAGGAGGTTGCTGGAAACACCATATATTTT.

The chain links TRBV19 to TRBJ2-3; TRBD2 aligns across 7 bases. The germline gives CDR1 LNHDA, CDR2 SQIVND (reference sequence). The CDR3 covers 15 residues. With V trimmed by 1 base and J by 4 bases, 5 bases remained unmatched. The CDR3 reads CASSIAHLAADTQYF. The CDR3 nucleotides are TGTGCCAGTAGTATAGCTCACCTAGCGGCAGATACGCAGTATTTT.

The V call is TRBV7-2, the J call TRBJ2-7; 11 positions match TRBD1. There are 17 residues in the CDR3. Germline lookup yields CDR1 SGHTA and CDR2 FQGNSA. V lost 1 base and J lost 7; bases outside the gene matches: 12. CDR3 nucleotide sequence: TGTGCCAGCAGCTTAGGGTCGTGGGGACAGGGGGGGAGGGAGCAGTACTTC. The encoded protein is CASSLGSWGQGGREQYF.

The chain recombines TRBV30 with TRBJ1-2, with 9 positions matching TRBD1. Germline V lookup: CDR1 GTSNPN, CDR2 SVGIG (reference sequence). This CDR3 comprises 14 residues. Trimming removed 5 bases from V and 5 bases from J; junction bases left unmatched: 9. The CDR3 DNA sequence: TGTGCCTGGTCCAGGGACAGGGAGGATTATGGCTACACCTTC. This gives the protein CAWSRDREDYGYTF.